The 29 T cell receptor beta chains in this list originate from one sample, sequenced in a study of read filtering for tumor transcriptome and immune sequencing. The library was built from 400 ng RNA with molecular barcoded adaptors for alpha/delta and beta/gamma chains. One entry per CDR3 protein results from TCRdb running MiXCR on the reads. The repertoire consists of tens of thousands of distinct CDR3 sequences, with about 18% occurring once and the leading ten covering approximately 16%. The sample consisted of a population of CD138-negative cells sorted from bone marrow. The receptors come from a donor aged 40 or older with multiple myeloma.

This clonotype was seen repeatedly, ten times or more. The V and J genes are TRBV6-5 and TRBJ2-7; tentatively, D is TRBD2 (7 bases). This CDR3 has 15 residues. Germline CDR1 is MNHEY and CDR2 is SVGAGI. Trimming removed 6 bases from V and 2 bases from J, with 17 bases in between. This chain's CDR3 is CASSPTGGPTYEQYF. The CDR3, as DNA: TGTGCCAGCAGCCCCACCGGGGGGCCAACCTACGAGCAGTACTTC.

This clonotype was counted at least ten times. The V call is TRBV28, the J call TRBJ2-3; no clear D. Germline CDR1 is MDHEN and CDR2 is SYDVKM. Trimming stripped 10 bases from V and 0 bases from J, with 11 bases between. This CDR3 is built from 13 residues. CDR3 sequence reads: CATRTRSTDTQYF. As DNA, the CDR3 is TGTGCCACCCGGACCCGAAGCACAGATACGCAGTATTTT. Looking up the rest from reference TRBV28 and TRBJ2-3 gives the full variable domain: DVKVTQSSRYLVKRTGEKVFLECVQDMDHENMFWYRQDPGLGLRLIYFSYDVKMKEKGDIPEGYSVSREKKERFSLILESASTNQTSMYLCATRTRSTDTQYFGPGTRLTVL.

This clonotype was observed a single time. Mismatch with germline at one junction end may stem from a read error. CDR3 region: CASSPGLVEQVETDTQYF. DNA for the CDR3: TGCGCCAGCTCACCAGGTTTAGTAGAACAGGTCGAAACAGATACGCAGTATTTT. The rearrangement uses TRBV18 and TRBJ2-3; the D gene is possibly TRBD1 (5 bases). The CDR3 spans 18 residues. The germline gives CDR1 KGHSH, CDR2 LQKENI.

This clonotype was found many times. V is TRBV7-9 and J is TRBJ2-7, with TRBD1 identical over 9 bases. There are 15 residues in the CDR3. Germline loops: CDR1 SEHNR, CDR2 FQNEAQ (reference sequence). V gave up 5 bases and J gave up 2 bases; unmatched junction bases: 7. The CDR3 DNA reads TGTGCCAGCAGCCCCTTAGACAGGGGGACCTACGAGCAGTACTTC. It encodes CASSPLDRGTYEQYF.

There are many counts of this clonotype. The chain couples TRBV5-4 to TRBJ1-2, with 10 bases that match TRBD1. V lost 3 bases, J lost 7 bases, and 0 bases stayed unmatched. The CDR3 contains 12 residues. The germline gives CDR1 SGHNT, CDR2 YYREEE (reference sequence). The CDR3 nucleotides are TGTGCCAGCAGCTGGGACAGGGGTGGCTACACCTTC. Translating gives CASSWDRGGYTF.

In DNA form, the CDR3 reads TGCAGTGCTAGGGGTAGGGTCGAGACCCAGTACTTC. Encoded protein: CSARGRVETQYF. V and J are TRBV20-1 and TRBJ2-5, with no clear D. The CDR3 extends over 12 amino acids. Germline loops: CDR1 DFQATT, CDR2 SNEGSKA (reference sequence). Between the trimmed V and J ends, which lost 3 bases and 5 bases, there was a span of 10 bases.

This clonotype is classed as medium-sized (0.01 to 0.1%). J is TRBJ2-1 and V is TRBV7-6; the D gene is possibly TRBD1 (5 bases). In germline, CDR1 is SGHVS, CDR2 FNYEAQ. Trimming took 4 bases from V and 12 from J, leaving 10 bases between them. The length of the CDR3 is 11 residues. The CDR3 DNA reads as TGTGCCAGCAGCTCGACAGTCGGGCAGTTCTTC. Encoded protein: CASSSTVGQFF.

This clonotype was seen ten or more times. The chain is built from TRBV14 and TRBJ2-1, with TRBD2 matching 8 bases. Germline CDR1 SGHDN, CDR2 FVKESK. There are 18 residues in the CDR3. Trimming took 1 base from V and 7 from J; bases not matched to a gene: 15. The CDR3 loop reads CASSQGFRGAGVKNEQFF. Here the CDR3 DNA reads TGTGCCAGCAGCCAAGGTTTCAGGGGAGCGGGAGTGAAGAATGAGCAGTTCTTC.

There are many counts of this clonotype. The rearrangement joins TRBV12-3 or TRBV12-4 to TRBJ2-7; D gene ambiguous. Trimming took off 3 bases at V and 4 bases at J, with 13 bases between the two ends. The CDR3 has 14 amino acids. The CDR3 here is CASSLGAGPYEQYF. Here the CDR3 DNA reads TGTGCCAGCAGTTTGGGTGCAGGACCTTACGAGCAGTACTTC.

The rearrangement uses TRBV30 and TRBJ2-3; unclear D gene. The V gene's germline CDR1 is GTSNPN and CDR2 SVGIG (reference sequence). The CDR3 spans 12 residues. The V and J ends lost 2 bases and 8 bases respectively, with 11 bases between them. In DNA, the CDR3 is TGTGCCTGGAGTCCAGCGTTGGCTACGCAGTATTTT. It is translated as CAWSPALATQYF. The full variable domain, its missing parts supplied by reference TRBV30 and TRBJ2-3, is SQTIHQWPATLVQPVGSPLSLECTVEGTSNPNLYWYRQAAGRGLQLLFYSVGIGQISSEVPQNLSASRPQDRQFILSSKKLLLSDSGFYLCAWSPALATQYFGPGTRLTVL.

This clonotype showed up many times. The chain uses TRBV12-3 or TRBV12-4 and TRBJ2-3; D unclear. The length of the CDR3 is 11 residues. Trimming cost V 6 bases and J 3 bases, with 4 bases left between them. This CDR3 is CASSVTDTQYF. The CDR3 DNA sequence: TGTGCCAGCAGCGTAACAGATACGCAGTATTTT.

The gene calls are TRBV5-4 and TRBJ2-1, with D maybe TRBD2 (6 bases). The CDR3 covers 15 residues. The germline V gene has CDR1 SGHNT and CDR2 YYREEE (reference sequence). The germline V and J ends were trimmed by 4 bases and 4 bases, with 15 bases remaining between them. As DNA, the CDR3 is TGTGCCAGCAGCATCGACAACCGGGGGTACAATGAGCAGTTCTTC. This translates into CASSIDNRGYNEQFF.

This clonotype was seen repeatedly, ten times or more. The chain couples TRBV29-1 to TRBJ2-3, with D possibly matching TRBD1 (6 bases). CDR3 length equals 13 residues. V gave up 2 bases and J gave up 2 bases, with 8 bases separating them. Germline CDR1 reads SQVTM; CDR2 reads ANQGSEA. In DNA form, the CDR3 reads TGCAGCGTTGAATGGACAGACACAGATACGCAGTATTTT. Its translation: CSVEWTDTDTQYF.

This clonotype was counted at least ten times. The chain uses TRBV13 and TRBJ2-5; TRBD1 is a possible D gene (6 bases). The V end lost 5 bases, the J end lost 4 bases, and 11 bases lay between the germline ends. Germline loops: CDR1 PRHDT, CDR2 FYEKMQ (reference sequence). CDR3 length: 13 amino acids. CDR3 protein: CASSQWGPETQYF. In DNA form, the CDR3 reads TGTGCCAGCAGCCAGTGGGGGCCAGAGACCCAGTACTTC.

This clonotype was detected many times. The V gene is TRBV6-5, the J gene TRBJ1-1; the D is unclear. V was clipped by 6 bases and J by 1 base, with 9 bases between them. This CDR3 has 13 residues. Per germline, CDR1 MNHEY and CDR2 SVGAGI. The CDR3 spells CASSLTPNTEAFF. The CDR3 DNA is TGTGCCAGCAGCCTTACACCGAACACTGAAGCTTTCTTT.

This clonotype was seen repeatedly, ten times or more. The chain has TRBV7-9 and TRBJ2-3, with a weak D call TRBD2 (6 bases). Germline V gene sequence: CDR1 SEHNR, CDR2 FQNEAQ (reference sequence). The length of the CDR3 is 16 residues. With 3 bases removed from V and 2 bases from J, the gap between germline ends came to 15 bases. CDR3 coding DNA: TGTGCCAGCAGCTTCAGACTAGGCGTCCCCACAGATACGCAGTATTTT. This sequence encodes CASSFRLGVPTDTQYF.

This clonotype is termed large. The chain joins TRBV13 to TRBJ2-3, with 8 nucleotides matching TRBD1. The CDR3 covers 14 residues. Trimming took 5 bases from V and 5 from J; bases not matched to a gene: 6. Germline V gene sequence: CDR1 PRHDT, CDR2 FYEKMQ (reference sequence). CDR3 residues: CASSTGQEIDTQYF. The CDR3, as DNA: TGTGCCAGCAGCACGGGACAGGAAATAGATACGCAGTATTTT.

This clonotype was counted many times. A read error may explain this, as a much larger clone is one base away. CDR3 sequence: CASSLRTGVSLNSPLHF. CDR3 sequence (DNA): TGTGCCAGCAGTTTAAGGACAGGGGTCTCGCTCAATTCACCCCTCCACTTT. The chain couples TRBV12-3 or TRBV12-4 to TRBJ1-6, with 9 bases matching TRBD1. The CDR3 sequence is 17 residues long. V lost 2 bases and J lost 7; bases outside the gene matches: 9.

In this sample, this clonotype turned up many times. The chain links TRBV10-3 to TRBJ2-2, with D perhaps assigned TRBD1 or TRBD2 (5 bases each). Per the germline V gene, CDR1 is ENHRY and CDR2 is SYGVKD. Trimming shortened V by 6 bases and J by 7 bases, and 15 bases separated the two germline ends. This CDR3 has 14 residues. The chain's CDR3 is CAISRDRASGELFF. The CDR3 DNA is TGTGCCATCAGCCGGGACCGAGCGAGCGGGGAGCTGTTTTTT.

This clonotype was picked up many times. The chain recombines TRBV19 with TRBJ2-1, with 15 bases identical to TRBD2. The CDR3 is made up of 17 amino acids. Losses at the gene ends were 5 bases for V and 6 bases for J; bases not matched to a gene: 8. Per germline, CDR1 LNHDA and CDR2 SQIVND (reference sequence). The chain's CDR3 is CASSSRTSGRASNEQFF. The CDR3 DNA reads TGTGCCAGTAGTTCCCGGACTAGCGGGAGGGCCAGCAATGAGCAGTTCTTC.

Of note for this clonotype: A read error may account for a junction end that differs from germline. The rearrangement uses TRBV15 and TRBJ2-1; 9 positions agree with TRBD1. Germline loops: CDR1 LNHNV, CDR2 YYDKDF (reference sequence). The CDR3 length is 15 residues. Here the CDR3 reads CATSRGQGAYNDQFF. The CDR3 nucleotides read TGTGCCACCAGCAGGGGACAGGGTGCTTACAATGATCAGTTCTTC.

This clonotype showed up many times. The chain links TRBV15 to TRBJ2-7, with D maybe TRBD1 (6 bases). V lost 3 bases and J lost 4, with 10 bases in between. The CDR3 extends over 13 amino acids. Germline CDR1 is LNHNV and CDR2 is YYDKDF (reference sequence). The CDR3 DNA is TGTGCCACCAGCAGGACACAGGGTTACGAGCAGTACTTC. This sequence encodes CATSRTQGYEQYF. The full variable domain, in which reference TRBV15 and TRBJ2-7 provide the parts outside the CDR3, is DAMVIQNPRYQVTQFGKPVTLSCSQTLNHNVMYWYQQKSSQAPKLLFHYYDKDFNNEADTPDNFQSRRPNTSFCFLDIRSPGLGDTAMYLCATSRTQGYEQYFGPGTRLTVT.

The V and J genes are TRBV28 and TRBJ2-5; 9 bases are shared with TRBD2. V lost 4 bases to trimming and J lost 5 bases; unmatched junction nucleotides: 5. Germline values: CDR1 MDHEN, CDR2 SYDVKM. The CDR3 loop spans 14 amino acids. This CDR3 is CASSWRGGAETQYF. CDR3 DNA: TGTGCCAGCAGTTGGCGGGGGGGGGCGGAGACCCAGTACTTC.

The sample holds many counts of this clonotype. The chain carries TRBV20-1 and TRBJ2-3; TRBD2 matches 12 bases. From germline, CDR1 is DFQATT and CDR2 SNEGSKA (reference sequence). Unmatched junction bases numbered 9, after V lost 1 base and J lost 4 bases. This CDR3 has 17 amino acids. The DNA for the CDR3 is TGCAGTGCTAGAGTAACGTCTAGCGGGGGGGTGGCAGATACGCAGTATTTT. It is translated as CSARVTSSGGVADTQYF.

CDR3 sequence (DNA): TGTGCCAGCAGCGTAGGGGATGGGACCGAGCAGTACTTC. Translated, it gives CASSVGDGTEQYF. The rearrangement uses TRBV9 and TRBJ2-7; the D gene could be TRBD1 or TRBD2 (5 bases each). Germline CDR1 and CDR2: SGDLS and YYNGEE. Trimming shortened V by 0 bases and J by 6 bases, and 10 bases separated the two germline ends. The CDR3 is 13 amino acids.

Turning to this clonotype: Being one base from a much bigger clone, this may be a read error. The chain carries TRBV29-1 and TRBJ2-3, with 13 nucleotides matching TRBD2. V lost 6 bases and J lost 10; bases outside the gene matches: 13. The CDR3 runs to 15 residues. Germline values: CDR1 SQVTM, CDR2 ANQGSEA. CDR3 sequence reads: CSVRGLAGHPVAQYF. CDR3 in DNA: TGCAGCGTGCGGGGACTAGCGGGGCATCCGGTGGCGCAGTATTTT.

This clonotype came up many times. A junction boundary mismatches the germline segment, possibly from a read error. V and J are TRBV5-1 and TRBJ2-5, with D perhaps given as TRBD1 or TRBD2 (5 bases each). CDR1 SGHRS and CDR2 YFSETQ come from the germline V gene. The CDR3 extends over 14 amino acids. The CDR3: CASSTPNRGDGVHF. For the CDR3, the DNA is TGCGCCAGCAGCACGCCGAACCGGGGCGACGGGGTGCACTTC.

Notes on this clonotype: Just one base apart from a much larger clone, this may be a read error. V usage is TRBV7-2 and J usage is TRBJ2-3; the D gene is possibly TRBD1 (6 bases). CDR1 and CDR2 (germline): SGHTA, FQGNSA. The CDR3 sequence is 13 residues long. DNA for the CDR3: TGTGCCGGCAGCCGAAGACAGGCAGATACGCAGTATTTT. It encodes CAGSRRQADTQYF.

Ten or more counts support this clonotype. The chain joins TRBV27 to TRBJ1-1, with D unclear. The CDR3 consists of 15 residues. CDR1 is MNHEY, CDR2 SMNVEV, per germline (reference sequence). With 3 bases removed from V and 0 bases from J, the gap between germline ends came to 11 bases. The CDR3 DNA sequence: TGTGCCAGCAGTTTCAACGGATACATGAACACTGAAGCTTTCTTT. Protein: CASSFNGYMNTEAFF.